Listed below are T cell receptor beta chains from one sample, sequenced in a study of tissue T cells after allogeneic stem cell transplantation. The repertoire was sequenced with immunoSEQ multiplex PCR; TCRdb's copy has only in-frame clones and lacks some. The sample yields about 4,700 clones, 69% seen once. The source was duodenal tissue, collected at autopsy. The source is a female patient aged 18 to 50 with steroid-refractory graft-versus-host disease after an allogeneic stem cell transplant. The graft donor may have given rise to some T cells. CDR3s include the opening cysteine and the closing phenylalanine or tryptophan. Each record gives: CDR3 DNA, CDR3 protein, V gene, D gene, J gene, clone size. The D gene is left open where the match is weak. Not every row has a clone size; where given, it reads once, few, many or a size class.

CDR3 DNA: TGCAGCGTCGGGACAACCCACGAGCAGTACTTC
CDR3 protein: CSVGTTHEQYF
V gene: TRBV29-1
D gene: .
J gene: TRBJ2-7
clone size: .

CDR3 DNA: TGCGCCAGCAGCCAAGCTAGAGGGGGAGCTTTCTTT
CDR3 protein: CASSQARGGAFF
V gene: TRBV4-1
D gene: .
J gene: TRBJ1-1
clone size: .

CDR3 DNA: TGTGCCAGCAGTTTGAAGGGCGAAGGGTACAATGAGCAGTTCTTC
CDR3 protein: CASSLKGEGYNEQFF
V gene: TRBV27
D gene: .
J gene: TRBJ2-1
clone size: few

CDR3 DNA: TGTGCCAGCAGTGAATATAGGGCGGGCAATCAGCCCCAGCATTTT
CDR3 protein: CASSEYRAGNQPQHF
V gene: TRBV2
D gene: .
J gene: TRBJ1-5
clone size: .

CDR3 DNA: TGTGCCAGCAGCTTGCGGACCACCGGGGAGCTGTTTTTT
CDR3 protein: CASSLRTTGELFF
V gene: TRBV5-8
D gene: .
J gene: TRBJ2-2
clone size: .

CDR3 DNA: TGCGCCAGCAGCCAAGGTAGCGGGAGGGCCGGGTGGATCACCGGGGAGCTGTTTTTT
CDR3 protein: CASSQGSGRAGWITGELFF
V gene: TRBV4-1
D gene: TRBD2
J gene: TRBJ2-2
clone size: .

CDR3 DNA: TGTGCCAGCAGCATCCTAAGAGAGGGAAAAGCTGGGGCCAACGTCCTGACTTTC
CDR3 protein: CASSILREGKAGANVLTF
V gene: TRBV7-8
D gene: .
J gene: TRBJ2-6
clone size: .

CDR3 DNA: TGTGCCATCAGACCGACAGGGCTCTACGAGCAGTACTTC
CDR3 protein: CAIRPTGLYEQYF
V gene: TRBV10-3
D gene: TRBD1
J gene: TRBJ2-7
clone size: .

CDR3 DNA: TGTGCCAGCAGTTACGGGGGACGGTGGGGTGAAAAACTGTTTTTT
CDR3 protein: CASSYGGRWGEKLFF
V gene: TRBV6-5
D gene: .
J gene: TRBJ1-4
clone size: .

CDR3 DNA: TGTGCCAGCAGCCAACAGCCAGAGAACACTGAAGCTTTCTTT
CDR3 protein: CASSQQPENTEAFF
V gene: TRBV4-2
D gene: .
J gene: TRBJ1-1
clone size: few

CDR3 DNA: TGTGCCAGTAGTTTGACGGGGGAGCAGTTCTTC
CDR3 protein: CASSLTGEQFF
V gene: TRBV19
D gene: .
J gene: TRBJ2-1
clone size: .

CDR3 DNA: TGTGCCAGCAGTTACTCGTCGGGGCCCTACAATGAGCAGTTCTTC
CDR3 protein: CASSYSSGPYNEQFF
V gene: TRBV6-5
D gene: .
J gene: TRBJ2-1
clone size: .

CDR3 DNA: TGTGCCAGCAGCTTGATCCTGGGACCCCTTAACTATGGCTACACCTTC
CDR3 protein: CASSLILGPLNYGYTF
V gene: TRBV7-2
D gene: .
J gene: TRBJ1-2
clone size: .

CDR3 DNA: TGTGCCAGCAGCTTAAGGACAGGGAAGAAGGGTGCTAACTATGGCTACACCTTC
CDR3 protein: CASSLRTGKKGANYGYTF
V gene: TRBV7-9
D gene: TRBD1
J gene: TRBJ1-2
clone size: few

CDR3 DNA: TGTGCCACCAGCAGAGTAAAACTAGCGGTGTACAATGAGCAGTTCTTC
CDR3 protein: CATSRVKLAVYNEQFF
V gene: TRBV15
D gene: TRBD2
J gene: TRBJ2-1
clone size: few

CDR3 DNA: TGTGCCAGCACCCCCCAAGCGAGGAGAGGTACCGAGCAGTACTTC
CDR3 protein: CASTPQARRGTEQYF
V gene: TRBV2
D gene: .
J gene: TRBJ2-7
clone size: .

CDR3 DNA: TGCGCCAGCAGTCCTTGGGGGCTTACGGTGACTAATGAAAAACTGTTTTTT
CDR3 protein: CASSPWGLTVTNEKLFF
V gene: TRBV10-2
D gene: .
J gene: TRBJ1-4
clone size: .

CDR3 DNA: TGCGCCAGCAGTGAGTCGGGTACGCAGTATTTT
CDR3 protein: CASSESGTQYF
V gene: TRBV10-1
D gene: .
J gene: TRBJ2-3
clone size: .

CDR3 DNA: TGCGCCAGCAGCGGACTTTCGGCCTACGAGCAGTACTTC
CDR3 protein: CASSGLSAYEQYF
V gene: TRBV5-1
D gene: .
J gene: TRBJ2-7
clone size: .

CDR3 DNA: TGTGCCAGCAGTTCAGGTTTGAGTCGCCAAATAGGCTACACCTTC
CDR3 protein: CASSSGLSRQIGYTF
V gene: TRBV27
D gene: .
J gene: TRBJ1-2
clone size: few

CDR3 DNA: TGCGCCAGCAGCCCGATGGGACAGCGCAATCAGCCCCAGCATTTT
CDR3 protein: CASSPMGQRNQPQHF
V gene: TRBV5-1
D gene: TRBD1
J gene: TRBJ1-5
clone size: .

CDR3 DNA: TGTGCCAGCAGCTTAGCCCTAAGACAGGGACCTGACACTGAAGCTTTCTTT
CDR3 protein: CASSLALRQGPDTEAFF
V gene: TRBV11-2
D gene: TRBD1
J gene: TRBJ1-1
clone size: .

CDR3 DNA: TGTGCCAGCAGCCTAAGGTTAAACACCGGGGAGCTGTTTTTT
CDR3 protein: CASSLRLNTGELFF
V gene: TRBV9
D gene: .
J gene: TRBJ2-2
clone size: .

CDR3 DNA: TGTGCCAGCAGCCCGTGGGACAGCAGACAAGAGACCCAGTACTTC
CDR3 protein: CASSPWDSRQETQYF
V gene: TRBV9
D gene: TRBD1
J gene: TRBJ2-5
clone size: few

CDR3 DNA: TGCAGCGTTGGACAGGGGGGAACTGAAGCTTTCTTT
CDR3 protein: CSVGQGGTEAFF
V gene: TRBV29-1
D gene: TRBD1
J gene: TRBJ1-1
clone size: .

CDR3 DNA: TGTGCCAGCAGCCAAGATCTGACTAGCGGGCCCACCGGGGAGCTGTTTTTT
CDR3 protein: CASSQDLTSGPTGELFF
V gene: TRBV4-2
D gene: TRBD2
J gene: TRBJ2-2
clone size: .

CDR3 DNA: TGTGCCAGCAGTACTCGGACAGGGAGGAACGAGCAGTACTTC
CDR3 protein: CASSTRTGRNEQYF
V gene: TRBV27
D gene: TRBD1
J gene: TRBJ2-7
clone size: few

CDR3 DNA: TGTGCCAGCAGATCTGTATCCGGGACTAGCGGGGAGACCCAGTACTTC
CDR3 protein: CASRSVSGTSGETQYF
V gene: TRBV11-2
D gene: TRBD2
J gene: TRBJ2-5
clone size: .

CDR3 DNA: TGTGCCATCAGTCGGGACAGGGCTGTCTCCTACGAGCAGTACTTC
CDR3 protein: CAISRDRAVSYEQYF
V gene: TRBV10-3
D gene: TRBD1
J gene: TRBJ2-7
clone size: .

CDR3 DNA: TGCGCCAGCAGCCCCCGGGGGGGCGACGTCGGGGAGCTGTTTTTT
CDR3 protein: CASSPRGGDVGELFF
V gene: TRBV4-1
D gene: TRBD2
J gene: TRBJ2-2
clone size: .

CDR3 DNA: TGTGCCAGCAACCAATTAGTGGACAGCCGCTATGGCTACACCTTC
CDR3 protein: CASNQLVDSRYGYTF
V gene: TRBV7-4
D gene: .
J gene: TRBJ1-2
clone size: .

CDR3 DNA: TGCGCCAGCAGCTGGAGGGCGAGGGCCCAGGGCGAGACGCAGTATTTT
CDR3 protein: CASSWRARAQGETQYF
V gene: TRBV5-1
D gene: .
J gene: TRBJ2-3
clone size: .

CDR3 DNA: TGTGCCAGCAGTTTTACTAGCGCGACCTACGAGCAGTACTTC
CDR3 protein: CASSFTSATYEQYF
V gene: TRBV27
D gene: TRBD2
J gene: TRBJ2-7
clone size: once

CDR3 DNA: TGTGCCAGCAGCGTAGGTTCGGGGGGGAACCAGCCCCAGCATTTT
CDR3 protein: CASSVGSGGNQPQHF
V gene: TRBV9
D gene: .
J gene: TRBJ1-5
clone size: .

CDR3 DNA: TGTGCCAGCAGCGTCTTCAGGGGGATGAGCACAGATACGCAGTATTTT
CDR3 protein: CASSVFRGMSTDTQYF
V gene: TRBV7-8
D gene: TRBD1
J gene: TRBJ2-3
clone size: once

CDR3 DNA: TGTGCCAGCTGCCTTGAGGCAGGGGACTACGAGCAGTACTTC
CDR3 protein: CASCLEAGDYEQYF
V gene: TRBV7-8
D gene: .
J gene: TRBJ2-7
clone size: once

CDR3 DNA: TGTGCCAGCAGTTTATGGGGGGGGCTCGATCAGCCCCAGCATTTT
CDR3 protein: CASSLWGGLDQPQHF
V gene: TRBV27
D gene: .
J gene: TRBJ1-5
clone size: .

CDR3 DNA: TGCGCCAGCAGCCAAGTCCTCCGAGCAGGTCAGGATACGCAGTATTTT
CDR3 protein: CASSQVLRAGQDTQYF
V gene: TRBV4-1
D gene: .
J gene: TRBJ2-3
clone size: .

CDR3 DNA: TGTGCCAGCAGCCTAACTGGACAGGGCCACTATGGCTACACCTTC
CDR3 protein: CASSLTGQGHYGYTF
V gene: TRBV7-9
D gene: TRBD1
J gene: TRBJ1-2
clone size: .

CDR3 DNA: TGTGCCAGCAGCTTAAGGACTAGCGGGGGGAGCTCCTACGAGCAGTACTTC
CDR3 protein: CASSLRTSGGSSYEQYF
V gene: TRBV7-9
D gene: TRBD2
J gene: TRBJ2-7
clone size: .

CDR3 DNA: TGCGCCAGCAGCCAGGGACTAGCGGGGGGCCAAGAGACCCAGTACTTC
CDR3 protein: CASSQGLAGGQETQYF
V gene: TRBV4-1
D gene: TRBD2
J gene: TRBJ2-5
clone size: .

CDR3 DNA: TGTGCCAGCAGCCCCCCGGGACCGAAAAGGAGCTACACCTTC
CDR3 protein: CASSPPGPKRSYTF
V gene: TRBV7-9
D gene: .
J gene: TRBJ1-2
clone size: once

CDR3 DNA: TGTGCCAGCAGCCAAACAGGGATCCACGAGCAGTACTTC
CDR3 protein: CASSQTGIHEQYF
V gene: TRBV3-1/TRBV3-2
D gene: .
J gene: TRBJ2-7
clone size: .

CDR3 DNA: TGTGCCAGCAGCCATGTCGTCTATGGCTACACCTTC
CDR3 protein: CASSHVVYGYTF
V gene: TRBV3-1/TRBV3-2
D gene: .
J gene: TRBJ1-2
clone size: .

CDR3 DNA: TGTGCCAGCTTCCCTAGGGTCAAGGGGGCCCACGAGCAGTACTTC
CDR3 protein: CASFPRVKGAHEQYF
V gene: TRBV3-1/TRBV3-2
D gene: TRBD1
J gene: TRBJ2-7
clone size: .

CDR3 DNA: TGTGCCAGCAGCTTCCCAGGGCTTAACACCGGGGAGCTGTTTTTT
CDR3 protein: CASSFPGLNTGELFF
V gene: TRBV5-5
D gene: .
J gene: TRBJ2-2
clone size: large

CDR3 DNA: TGTGCCAGCAGCTCCTGGACGGTCTATAATTCACCCCTCCACTTT
CDR3 protein: CASSSWTVYNSPLHF
V gene: TRBV7-8
D gene: .
J gene: TRBJ1-6
clone size: few

CDR3 DNA: TGCGCCAGCAGCTTGATGGGGCTCTTTGGAAACACCATATATTTT
CDR3 protein: CASSLMGLFGNTIYF
V gene: TRBV5-1
D gene: .
J gene: TRBJ1-3
clone size: .

CDR3 DNA: TGTGCCAGCAGCGTGGGACAAGCGAACACCGGGGAGCTGTTTTTT
CDR3 protein: CASSVGQANTGELFF
V gene: TRBV9
D gene: .
J gene: TRBJ2-2
clone size: few

CDR3 DNA: TGCGCCAGCGCTGGACAGGCGAACACTGAAGCTTTCTTT
CDR3 protein: CASAGQANTEAFF
V gene: TRBV10-1
D gene: TRBD1
J gene: TRBJ1-1
clone size: .

CDR3 DNA: TGTGCCAGCAGTTCCCTTCGGAGGGGGTCTGGGGCCAACGTCCTGACTTTC
CDR3 protein: CASSSLRRGSGANVLTF
V gene: TRBV27
D gene: .
J gene: TRBJ2-6
clone size: .

CDR3 DNA: TGTGCCAGCAGTGTAGGGACCGGTTCGAGGGATGTTTACAGTGAGCAGTTCTTC
CDR3 protein: CASSVGTGSRDVYSEQFF
V gene: TRBV6-1
D gene: .
J gene: TRBJ2-1
clone size: .

CDR3 DNA: TGTGCCACTTGGGACAGGGCCTCCTACGAGCAGTACTTC
CDR3 protein: CATWDRASYEQYF
V gene: TRBV24-1
D gene: TRBD1
J gene: TRBJ2-7
clone size: hyperexpanded

CDR3 DNA: TGTGCCAGCAGCAAAGGGACTAGCGGGGGGGCCGTTGCCGGGGAGCTGTTTTTT
CDR3 protein: CASSKGTSGGAVAGELFF
V gene: TRBV21-1
D gene: .
J gene: TRBJ2-2
clone size: .

CDR3 DNA: TGTGCCAGCAGTACGGTCCATGAGCAGTTCTTC
CDR3 protein: CASSTVHEQFF
V gene: TRBV27
D gene: .
J gene: TRBJ2-1
clone size: .

CDR3 DNA: TGCGCCAGCAGCTTCATGGACAGGGACACAGATACGCAGTATTTT
CDR3 protein: CASSFMDRDTDTQYF
V gene: TRBV5-1
D gene: TRBD1
J gene: TRBJ2-3
clone size: .

CDR3 DNA: TGTGCCAGCAGCCCAGCCTCTGGAAACACCATATATTTT
CDR3 protein: CASSPASGNTIYF
V gene: TRBV7-9
D gene: .
J gene: TRBJ1-3
clone size: .

CDR3 DNA: TGTGCCAGCAGTTACTCCGGGACTACCAATGAGCAGTTCTTC
CDR3 protein: CASSYSGTTNEQFF
V gene: TRBV6-6
D gene: TRBD2
J gene: TRBJ2-1
clone size: once

CDR3 DNA: TGCGCCAGCAGCCGACTTATTCCATTGGGACTAGCGGGAGTATCTGAGCAGTTCTTC
CDR3 protein: CASSRLIPLGLAGVSEQFF
V gene: TRBV4-1
D gene: TRBD2
J gene: TRBJ2-1
clone size: .

CDR3 DNA: TGTGCCAGTTCGGGACAGTTGAACACTGAAGCTTTCTTT
CDR3 protein: CASSGQLNTEAFF
V gene: TRBV19
D gene: TRBD1
J gene: TRBJ1-1
clone size: few